In its sample, the clone carrying this T cell receptor beta chain was seen many times. Its antigen is as yet unknown. The data stem from a study of T cell repertoires in cytomegalovirus infection. MiXCR was run by TCRdb on the reads, yielding one entry per CDR3 protein. The table has around 900,000 distinct CDR3 sequences, roughly a third seen once; the top ten hold over 10%. Trimming shortened V by 7 bases and J by 7 bases, and 14 bases separated the two germline ends. The CDR3 contains 12 residues. Germline CDR1 reads LGHNT; CDR2 reads FRNRAP. The clonotype originates from a human donor in good health (CMV status not recorded). Some clones in this sample may be carry-over from other donors' samples. Material: cultured CD8+ T cells from PBMCs, obtained from culture after CMV antigen stimulation. This chain connects TRBV12-5 to TRBJ2-7; D is undetermined. CDR3 protein: CASVGNSREQYF. The CDR3 coding sequence is TGTGCTAGTGTTGGTAACTCGCGGGAGCAGTACTTC. The complete variable domain, with remaining parts taken from reference TRBV12-5 and TRBJ2-7, reads DARVTQTPRHKVTEMGQEVTMRCQPILGHNTVFWYRQTMMQGLELLAYFRNRAPLDDSGMPKDRFSAEMPDATLATLKIQPSEPRDSAVYFCASVGNSREQYFGPGTRLTVT.